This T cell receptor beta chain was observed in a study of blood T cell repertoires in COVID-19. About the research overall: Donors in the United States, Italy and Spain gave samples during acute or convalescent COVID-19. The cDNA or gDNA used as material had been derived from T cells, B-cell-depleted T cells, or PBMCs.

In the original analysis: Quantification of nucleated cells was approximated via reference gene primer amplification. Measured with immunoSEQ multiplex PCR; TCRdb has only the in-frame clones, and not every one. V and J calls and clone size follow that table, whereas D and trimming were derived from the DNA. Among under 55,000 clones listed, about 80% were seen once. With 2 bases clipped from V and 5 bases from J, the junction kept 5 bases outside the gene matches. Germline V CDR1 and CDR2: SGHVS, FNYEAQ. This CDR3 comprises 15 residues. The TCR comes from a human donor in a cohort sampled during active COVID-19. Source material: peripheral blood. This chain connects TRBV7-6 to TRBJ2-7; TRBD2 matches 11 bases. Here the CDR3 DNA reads TGTGCCAGCAGCTTACTTCTAGCGGGAGGAGACGAGCAGTACTTC. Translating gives CASSLLLAGGDEQYF.